The 10 T cell receptor beta chains in this list originate from one sample, sequenced in a study of shared clonotypes between healthy human individuals. Assay used: immunoSEQ multiplex PCR; TCRdb lists only in-frame clones, some missing. The table shows roughly 2,000,000 clones, with about 94% occurring only once. CD45RO-negative cells were positively selected for CCR7, leaving out terminally differentiated effector memory CD45RA+ cells. The sequenced sample consisted of naive CD8+ T cells from PBMCs. Every receptor here comes from a man aged 18 to 30 in good health. Some clones in this sample may be carry-over from other donors' samples.

This chain uses TRBV14 with TRBJ2-2; D may be TRBD2 (6 bases). The V end was cut by 6 bases, the J end by 6 bases, with 8 bases between. From germline, CDR1 is SGHDN and CDR2 FVKESK. This CDR3 is 12 amino acids long. The CDR3 is CASSRESGELFF. As DNA, the CDR3 is TGTGCCAGCAGTCGGGAGTCCGGGGAGCTGTTTTTT.

CDR3 nucleotide sequence: TGTGCCAGCAGTTACCCGGGACTAGCGGGAGTGAACGAGCAGTACTTC. This translates into CASSYPGLAGVNEQYF. V and J are TRBV6-6 and TRBJ2-7; 14 bases are shared with TRBD2. Germline V lookup: CDR1 MNHNY, CDR2 SVGAGI (reference sequence). V was pared by 2 bases and J by 5 bases, with 5 bases of the junction left unmatched. This CDR3 contains 16 residues.

The chain combines TRBV4-1 with TRBJ2-1; 8 bases agree with TRBD2. The germline V gene has CDR1 MGHRA and CDR2 YSYEKL. The CDR3 consists of 15 residues. With V trimmed by 3 bases and J by 2 bases, 3 bases remained unmatched. CDR3 amino acids: CASSQGLVTYNEQFF. The CDR3 DNA is TGCGCCAGCAGCCAGGGACTAGTCACCTACAATGAGCAGTTCTTC.

The chain combines TRBV25-1 with TRBJ2-7; D is unresolved. CDR1 is MGHDK, CDR2 SYGVNS, per germline. Deletions cut 4 bases from V and 2 bases from J, with 12 bases between. The CDR3 spans 14 residues. The CDR3 region is CASSARTATYEQYF. The CDR3 DNA follows: TGTGCCAGCAGTGCCCGAACAGCGACCTACGAGCAGTACTTC.

V and J are TRBV5-1 and TRBJ1-5, with unresolved D. Trimming took off 0 bases at V and 4 bases at J, with 11 bases between the two ends. The CDR3 covers 15 residues. In germline, CDR1 is SGHRS, CDR2 YFSETQ. CDR3 sequence: CASSLAPGMNQPQHF. CDR3 nucleotide sequence: TGCGCCAGCAGCTTGGCGCCGGGTATGAATCAGCCCCAGCATTTT.

This chain links TRBV9 with TRBJ2-7; D is unresolved. CDR3 size: 13 residues. The ends were cut back, 0 bases at V and 3 bases at J, with 7 bases in the middle. The germline CDR1 and CDR2 sequences are SGDLS and YYNGEE. The CDR3 protein is CASSVGSHYEQYF. The CDR3 nucleotides read TGTGCCAGCAGCGTAGGGTCCCACTACGAGCAGTACTTC.

The V gene is TRBV13, the J gene TRBJ2-7; D gene ambiguous. V was shortened by 2 bases and J by 2 bases, with 16 bases between the two germline ends. CDR1 is PRHDT, CDR2 FYEKMQ, per germline (reference sequence). The CDR3 covers 16 residues. The CDR3 reads CASSLWAGERTYEQYF. The CDR3, as DNA: TGTGCCAGCAGCTTATGGGCAGGAGAAAGGACCTACGAGCAGTACTTC.

The chain has TRBV7-3 and TRBJ2-3; D is possibly TRBD2 (6 bases). V lost 2 bases, J lost 0 bases, and 15 bases lay in between. The CDR3 runs to 17 residues. Looked up from germline, CDR1 is SGHTA and CDR2 is FQGTGA. DNA of the CDR3: TGTGCCAGCAGCTTACCCCCAGCGGGCGCTAGCACAGATACGCAGTATTTT. This gives the protein CASSLPPAGASTDTQYF.

The table lists this clone with a count of one. The chain uses TRBV11-1 and TRBJ1-1, with D possibly matching TRBD1 (6 bases). Germline assignment: CDR1 SGHAT and CDR2 FQDESV (reference sequence). This CDR3 has 12 residues. In DNA form, the CDR3 reads TGTGCGAGAGGGGGGGTTTGGACTGAAGCTTTCTTT. Its translation: CARGGVWTEAFF.

This rearrangement joins TRBV2 to TRBJ2-1; D unclear. CDR3 length: 14 amino acids. Trimming took off 0 bases at V and 8 bases at J, with 11 bases between the two ends. Germline CDR1 SNHLY, CDR2 FYNNEI. The DNA for the CDR3 is TGTGCCAGCAGTGAAGCCGCTCTCTCTCATGAGCAGTTCTTC. Translation: CASSEAALSHEQFF.